This T cell receptor (beta chain) is from a study of OX40 agonist ivuxolimab in advanced cancers. General study results and limits: No determination was made of the antigen specificity of the expanded peripheral T cells.

J lost 5 bases, V lost 1 base, and 10 bases had no gene match. Germline V gives CDR1 SGHRS, CDR2 YFSETQ. The CDR3 has 16 residues. Sequenced by immunoSEQ multiplex PCR; TCRdb stores in-frame clones only, minus some. This repertoire shows 90,000 or so clones, around nine tenths found once; its top ten account for 2.6%. In the case of this clone: Its specificity is unknown.

The sample consisted of CD4+ or CD8+ T cells sorted from blood, taken in a trial of the OX40 agonist ivuxolimab. This sequence originates from an adult with an advanced solid tumor such as melanoma, head and neck, liver or kidney cancer. The chain combines TRBV5-1 with TRBJ2-3, with 7 bases identical to TRBD2. In nucleotides, the CDR3 is TGCGCCAGCAGCTTGCCTGAGGGAGGGCCAAGAGATACGCAGTATTTT. As protein: CASSLPEGGPRDTQYF.